The clone carrying this T cell receptor (beta chain) turned up a few times. Antigen unknown. The authors ran a second PCR of roughly 7 to 11 cycles using a sample-barcoded 5' primer and a J-beta primer mix. Each cDNA molecule received a tag from a template-switch adaptor that had 12 random nucleotides. TCRdb processed the 5' RACE reads anew with MiXCR; each CDR3 protein has one entry. The table lists over 600,000 distinct CDR3 sequences, approximately 21% of them singletons, with roughly 3.9% in the top ten. V gave up 8 bases and J gave up 4 bases, with 14 bases separating them. This CDR3 spans 13 amino acids. Germline V lookup: CDR1 ENHRY, CDR2 SYGVKD. The sample originates from a study of blood T cells in healthy people across ages. Study results and limitations: Aged donors had fewer naive CD4+ cells and lower diversity than long-lived donors. Roughly linearly, TCR beta diversity per million T cells fell as age increased.

The sample taken for sequencing was blood. The chain couples TRBV10-3 to TRBJ2-5; no reliable D call. The TCR was taken from a man aged 65 to 79 in good health. For the CDR3, the DNA is TGTGCCATCCGTCGGCAGGAACGAGAGACCCAGTACTTC. It specifies CAIRRQERETQYF.